This T cell receptor beta chain is drawn from a study of blood T cells in healthy people across ages. Study conclusions and caveats: Age showed a roughly linear inverse relationship with TCR beta diversity per million T cells.

This clonotype occurred a few times. Antigen: not known. A sample-barcoded 5' primer and a J-beta primer mix were used in a second PCR of roughly 7 to 11 cycles. Every cDNA was tagged by a template-switch adaptor with 12 random nucleotides. TCRdb independently ran MiXCR on the 5' RACE reads; one entry per CDR3 protein. The sample holds some 860,000 distinct CDR3 sequences; just over 55% are singletons and the top ten take roughly 25%. The CDR3 spans 14 residues. Germline CDR1 and CDR2: SGHTA and FQGTGA. Trimming took off 1 base at V and 1 base at J, with 8 bases between the two ends. This chain joins TRBV7-3 and TRBJ2-7, with D unclear. The receptor's source is a man in his forties in good health. The source material was blood. CDR3 region: CASSLIGQSYEQYF. The CDR3 DNA reads as TGTGCCAGCAGCTTAATTGGGCAGTCCTACGAGCAGTACTTC.